These 25 T cell receptor beta chains originate from one sample sequenced in a study of Graves' ophthalmopathy and Graves' hyperthyroidism. The authors amplified TCR beta CDR3 regions from RNA transcripts. HTBI primers served in a first-round RT-PCR, which a second-round multiplex PCR followed. TCRdb independently ran MiXCR on the multiplex PCR reads; one entry per CDR3 protein. The data show hundreds of thousands of distinct CDR3 sequences, around a fifth seen once. The specimen sequenced was peripheral blood. The receptors come from a woman aged 50 to 65 with Graves' ophthalmopathy.

This clonotype was counted many times. The chain is built from TRBV5-1 and TRBJ1-6; 7 bases are a match to TRBD1. J gave up 8 bases and V 4 bases, and 6 bases lay outside the gene matches. This CDR3 is built from 14 residues. Germline values: CDR1 SGHRS, CDR2 YFSETQ. The CDR3 nucleotides read TGCGCCAGCAGCAGGGGACAGCGAGATTCACCCCTCCACTTT. The encoded protein is CASSRGQRDSPLHF.

This clonotype was seen many times. This sequence joins TRBV5-1 and TRBJ2-7, with D tentatively TRBD1 or TRBD2 (5 bases each). V was shortened by 4 bases and J by 0 bases, with 14 bases between the two germline ends. Germline-derived CDR1 and CDR2 are SGHRS and YFSETQ. CDR3 length: 15 residues. CDR3 sequence (DNA): TGCGCCAGCAGCCCCGGGGACGCCTTCTCCTACGAGCAGTACTTC. Translating gives CASSPGDAFSYEQYF. Supplemented by reference TRBV5-1 and TRBJ2-7, the full variable domain reads KAGVTQTPRYLIKTRGQQVTLSCSPISGHRSVSWYQQTPGQGLQFLFEYFSETQRNKGNFPGRFSGRQFSNSRSEMNVSTLELGDSALYLCASSPGDAFSYEQYFGPGTRLTVT.

This clonotype came up once. V gene TRBV12-3 or TRBV12-4 combines with J gene TRBJ1-5; 8 positions match TRBD1. The J segment lost 2 bases and the V segment lost 5 bases, leaving 5 bases of the junction unmatched. The CDR3 has 15 amino acids. As DNA, the CDR3 is TGTGCCAGCAGTCCAGGGGGCTCGGGCAATCAGCCCCAGCATTTT. Its translation is CASSPGGSGNQPQHF.

This clonotype has a count of ten or more. The junction and the germline gene differ at one end; a read error may be behind it. The chain combines TRBV19 with TRBJ2-7; TRBD1 might be the D (5 bases). The CDR3 totals 13 residues. Germline assignment: CDR1 LNHDA and CDR2 SQIVND (reference sequence). The CDR3 region is CASGINKGAGQYF. The CDR3 DNA sequence: TGTGCCAGTGGTATCAACAAAGGGGCCGGGCAGTACTTC.

This clonotype was observed many times. The rearrangement uses TRBV5-1 and TRBJ2-7; possible D gene TRBD1, 5 bases. Deletions cut 0 bases from V and 0 bases from J, with 7 bases between. The CDR3 has 14 amino acids. Germline V gene lookup returns CDR1 SGHRS and CDR2 YFSETQ. The CDR3 loop reads CASSLEGNSYEQYF. CDR3 coding DNA: TGCGCCAGCAGCTTGGAGGGGAACTCCTACGAGCAGTACTTC.

This clonotype was recorded many times. J is TRBJ1-1 and V is TRBV6-5; the match to TRBD1 covers 9 bases. The germline CDR1 and CDR2 sequences are MNHEY and SVGAGI. Trimming removed 7 bases from V and 6 bases from J; junction bases left unmatched: 15. The CDR3 contains 16 residues. CDR3 sequence reads: CASTIPPGQGYAEAFF. CDR3 nucleotide sequence: TGTGCCAGCACGATACCTCCGGGACAGGGTTATGCTGAAGCTTTCTTT.

In this sample, this clonotype turned up many times. CDR3 nucleotide sequence: TGCAGTGCAAACCTCGGAGAGCTAACCAAAAACATTCAGTACTTC. It yields the protein CSANLGELTKNIQYF. This chain uses TRBV20-1 with TRBJ2-4; D gene uncertain. The V end lost 6 bases, the J end lost 2 bases, and 17 bases lay between the germline ends. The CDR3 is 15 amino acids. Germline V lookup: CDR1 DFQATT, CDR2 SNEGSKA (reference sequence).

This clonotype has ten or more counts. Since a much larger clone is just one base distant, this may be a read error. V and J are TRBV12-3 or TRBV12-4 and TRBJ2-5, with D unresolved. Trimming shortened V by 10 bases and J by 5 bases, and 17 bases separated the two germline ends. The CDR3 length is 13 residues. CDR3 DNA: TGTGCCAACAAGGCTCAAGAACGGGAGACCCAGTACTTC. Protein: CANKAQERETQYF.

This rearrangement joins TRBV20-1 to TRBJ2-7; tentatively, D is TRBD1 (7 bases). V shed 4 bases and J shed 5 bases, with 12 bases lying between them. The CDR3 sequence is 12 residues long. Per germline, CDR1 DFQATT and CDR2 SNEGSKA (reference sequence). The CDR3 sequence: CSATGDRHEQYF. In nucleotides, the CDR3 is TGCAGTGCTACGGGGGACAGACACGAGCAGTACTTC.

This clonotype was counted at least ten times. This rearrangement joins TRBV6-5 to TRBJ2-7; possibly TRBD1 for D (5 bases). From germline, CDR1 is MNHEY and CDR2 SVGAGI. The CDR3 totals 14 residues. V was trimmed by 5 bases and J by 0 bases, leaving 11 bases between them. This CDR3 reads CASSRTLSSYEQYF. The CDR3 DNA is TGTGCCAGCAGTCGGACACTGAGCTCCTACGAGCAGTACTTC.

The chain is built from TRBV5-6 and TRBJ1-2; 7 bases map to TRBD1. The CDR3 loop spans 14 amino acids. V lost 7 bases, J lost 4 bases, and 10 bases stayed unmatched. Germline V lookup: CDR1 SGHDT, CDR2 YYEEEE. The CDR3 coding sequence is TGTGCCAGCGACGGAGCGGGGGACAGCTATGGCTACACCTTC. It specifies CASDGAGDSYGYTF. The variable domain in full, completed from reference TRBV5-6 and TRBJ1-2, reads DAGVTQSPTHLIKTRGQQVTLRCSPKSGHDTVSWYQQALGQGPQFIFQYYEEEERQRGNFPDRFSGHQFPNYSSELNVNALLLGDSALYLCASDGAGDSYGYTFGSGTRLTVV.

In its sample, this clonotype was seen many times. The chain links TRBV18 to TRBJ2-5; D remains ambiguous. The CDR3 has 15 residues. The germline V and J ends were trimmed by 1 base and 1 base, with 10 bases remaining between them. The germline gives CDR1 KGHSH, CDR2 LQKENI. The chain's CDR3 is CASSPLSPPQETQYF. CDR3 DNA sequence: TGTGCCAGCTCACCACTAAGCCCTCCCCAAGAGACCCAGTACTTC.

This clonotype came up many times. The chain recombines TRBV28 with TRBJ2-7; TRBD1 or TRBD2 may be the D gene (6 bases each). CDR3 length equals 14 residues. V shed 2 bases and J shed 9 bases, with 17 bases lying between them. Germline loops: CDR1 MDHEN, CDR2 SYDVKM. CDR3 protein: CASSLEGGVYVQYF. The CDR3 nucleotides read TGTGCCAGCAGTTTAGAGGGGGGAGTCTATGTGCAGTACTTC.

This clonotype was detected ten times or more. This chain uses TRBV20-1 with TRBJ2-7; no clear D. The V end lost 6 bases, the J end lost 3 bases, and 18 bases lay between the germline ends. The germline gives CDR1 DFQATT, CDR2 SNEGSKA (reference sequence). CDR3 length: 14 amino acids. CDR3 protein: CSAGEILGYYEQYF. CDR3 nucleotide sequence: TGCAGTGCCGGAGAAATCCTAGGGTACTACGAGCAGTACTTC.

Remarks on this clonotype: The junction departs from germline at one end; a sequencing error may be responsible. The gene calls are TRBV20-1 and TRBJ1-5; tentative D call: TRBD1 (6 bases). This CDR3 has 13 amino acids. Germline loops: CDR1 DFQATT, CDR2 SNEGSKA (reference sequence). CDR3: CSATQGPNQPQHF. CDR3 sequence (DNA): TGTAGTGCTACACAGGGTCCCAATCAGCCCCAGCATTTT.

The chain couples TRBV19 to TRBJ2-3; D might be TRBD1 (5 bases). This CDR3 contains 16 residues. Trimming left V 5 bases short and J 4 bases short, with 19 bases between. Looked up from germline, CDR1 is LNHDA and CDR2 is SQIVND (reference sequence). CDR3 amino acids: CASSLFQGRLADTQYF. The CDR3 DNA reads as TGTGCCAGTAGTCTCTTCCAGGGCCGATTAGCAGATACGCAGTATTTT.

This clonotype was counted at least ten times. The V and J genes are TRBV20-1 and TRBJ2-5; D remains ambiguous. Germline CDR1 is DFQATT and CDR2 is SNEGSKA (reference sequence). The CDR3 runs to 10 residues. V lost 7 bases and J lost 5, with 8 bases in between. The CDR3 reads CSVESETQYF. DNA of the CDR3: TGCAGTGTTGAGAGCGAGACCCAGTACTTC.

V usage is TRBV18 and J usage is TRBJ1-5; D possibly corresponds to TRBD1 (5 bases). Trimming removed 6 bases from V and 4 bases from J, with 13 bases in between. CDR1 and CDR2 (germline): KGHSH, LQKENI. This CDR3 has 14 amino acids. This chain's CDR3 is CASSDRSQNQPQHF. DNA of the CDR3: TGTGCCAGCTCCGACAGAAGCCAGAATCAGCCCCAGCATTTT.

Ten or more counts support this clonotype. The chain combines TRBV7-6 with TRBJ2-5; no firm D call. Germline values: CDR1 SGHVS, CDR2 FNYEAQ. V lost 5 bases to trimming and J lost 2 bases, with 9 bases between them. CDR3 length: 13 amino acids. The chain's CDR3 is CASSRDIQETQYF. Here the CDR3 DNA reads TGTGCCAGCAGCCGTGATATACAAGAGACCCAGTACTTC. Based on the CDR3 plus reference TRBV7-6 and TRBJ2-5, the full variable domain is GAGVSQSPRYKVTKRGQDVALRCDPISGHVSLYWYRQALGQGPEFLTYFNYEAQQDKSGLPNDRFSAERPEGSISTLTIQRTEQRDSAMYRCASSRDIQETQYFGPGTRLLVL.

The sample holds a few counts of this clonotype. The CDR3 protein is CAWSVGQDVGNTIYF. The DNA for the CDR3 is TGTGCCTGGAGTGTGGGTCAAGACGTTGGAAACACCATATATTTT. The chain uses TRBV30 and TRBJ1-3; D uncertain. Looked up from germline, CDR1 is GTSNPN and CDR2 is SVGIG (reference sequence). This CDR3 contains 15 residues. Trimming took off 0 bases at V and 3 bases at J, with 12 bases between the two ends. Combining the CDR3 with reference TRBV30 and TRBJ1-3 gives the whole variable domain SQTIHQWPATLVQPVGSPLSLECTVEGTSNPNLYWYRQAAGRGLQLLFYSVGIGQISSEVPQNLSASRPQDRQFILSSKKLLLSDSGFYLCAWSVGQDVGNTIYFGEGSWLTVV.

Only a few counts were recorded for this clonotype. The chain couples TRBV19 to TRBJ2-2; D is unclear. The CDR3 runs 15 residues. Trimming removed 7 bases at V and 0 bases at J, with 12 bases between. The germline CDR1 and CDR2 sequences are LNHDA and SQIVND (reference sequence). As DNA, the CDR3 is TGTGCCAGTAAGAGTTTAGGAGCGAACACCGGGGAGCTGTTTTTT. This translates into CASKSLGANTGELFF.

J is TRBJ1-6 and V is TRBV6-1; 9 bases are a match to TRBD1. The CDR3 covers 14 residues. With V trimmed by 9 bases and J by 9 bases, 9 bases remained unmatched. Germline V gene lookup returns CDR1 MNHNS and CDR2 SASEGT. The chain's CDR3 is CASQTGTGLSPLHF. The CDR3 DNA is TGTGCCAGTCAAACCGGGACAGGGCTTTCACCCCTCCACTTT.

This clonotype has at least ten counts. The gene calls are TRBV11-2 and TRBJ2-5; D ambiguous. Looked up from germline, CDR1 is SGHAT and CDR2 is FQNNGV. Trimming stripped 1 base from V and 4 bases from J, with 13 bases between. The CDR3 contains 15 residues. For the CDR3, the DNA is TGTGCCAGCAGCTTAGCCCCGGGTAGGGTAGAGACCCAGTACTTC. This gives the protein CASSLAPGRVETQYF.

This clonotype has at least ten counts. This chain connects TRBV28 to TRBJ1-5; weak D call: TRBD1 (5 bases). The CDR3 contains 15 residues. CDR1 is MDHEN and CDR2 is SYDVKM in the germline V gene. Deletions cut 6 bases from V and 4 bases from J, with 16 bases between. The DNA for the CDR3 is TGTGCCAGCAGGCGCTGGGGGGGGATAAATCAGCCCCAGCATTTT. This gives the protein CASRRWGGINQPQHF.

In its sample, this clonotype was seen many times. This sequence joins TRBV15 and TRBJ2-4; D ambiguous. This CDR3 has 12 residues. CDR1 is LNHNV and CDR2 is YYDKDF in the germline V gene (reference sequence). Between the trimmed V and J ends, which lost 0 bases and 13 bases, there was a span of 10 bases. CDR3 sequence (DNA): TGTGCCACCAGCAGAGATTTGGACGCCCAGTACTTC. It specifies CATSRDLDAQYF.